These 17 T cell receptor beta chains came from one sample sequenced in a study of T cells in Graves' hyperthyroidism and ophthalmopathy. The CDR3 regions of TCR beta were amplified from RNA transcripts. The study used the HTBI primer set for a first-round RT-PCR of the TCR CDR3. One entry per CDR3 protein results from TCRdb running MiXCR on the multiplex PCR reads. Of a few hundred thousand distinct CDR3 sequences in the sample, 15% to 19% are singletons; the top ten hold under 8%. Sequencing was carried out using blood. Receptors originate from a woman under 40 with Graves' hyperthyroidism.

On this clonotype itself: Just one base apart from a much larger clone, this may be a read error. The CDR3 spells CASSLFRTGIAKNIQYF. The CDR3 DNA reads as TGTGCCAGCAGTTTATTTCGGACGGGTATAGCCAAAAACATTCAGTACTTC. This chain uses TRBV28 with TRBJ2-4; D is unresolved. The CDR3 totals 17 residues. Trimming shortened V by 1 base and J by 0 bases, and 13 bases separated the two germline ends. Per germline, CDR1 MDHEN and CDR2 SYDVKM.

This clonotype was recorded many times. This rearrangement joins TRBV2 to TRBJ2-1; the match to TRBD2 covers 10 bases. Looked up from germline, CDR1 is SNHLY and CDR2 is FYNNEI. The CDR3 is 14 residues long. With V trimmed by 8 bases and J by 3 bases, 4 bases remained unmatched. DNA of the CDR3: TGTGCCAGCGATACTAGCGGGAACTACAATGAGCAGTTCTTC. Protein: CASDTSGNYNEQFF. The full variable domain, rest sourced from reference TRBV2 and TRBJ2-1, is EPEVTQTPSHQVTQMGQEVILRCVPISNHLYFYWYRQILGQKVEFLVSFYNNEISEKSEIFDDQFSVERPDGSNFTLKIRSTKLEDSAMYFCASDTSGNYNEQFFGPGTRLTVL.

This clonotype was seen ten or more times. The J gene is TRBJ2-1, the V gene TRBV6-1, with 9 bases fitting TRBD1. Germline V gene data show CDR1 as MNHNS and CDR2 as SASEGT. This CDR3 is 14 amino acids long. With 6 bases clipped from V and 8 bases from J, the junction kept 8 bases outside the gene matches. The CDR3 DNA follows: TGTGCCAGCAGGGGACAGGGTAGTAAGGATGAGCAGTTCTTC. Protein sequence: CASRGQGSKDEQFF.

This clonotype was seen at least ten times. The V call is TRBV10-3, the J call TRBJ1-1; 7 bases match TRBD1. With V trimmed by 4 bases and J by 5 bases, 10 bases remained unmatched. Germline lookup yields CDR1 ENHRY and CDR2 SYGVKD. The CDR3 has 15 amino acids. The CDR3 DNA reads TGTGCCATCAGTGCAGCGACAGGGATTTCGACTGAAGCTTTCTTT. It yields the protein CAISAATGISTEAFF.

This clonotype was found a few times. This chain links TRBV7-2 with TRBJ2-7; 7 nucleotides agree with TRBD2. Germline CDR1 is SGHTA and CDR2 is FQGNSA. This CDR3 region has 15 residues. The V segment lost 2 bases and the J segment 0 bases; nucleotides outside the gene matches: 4. DNA of the CDR3: TGTGCCAGCAGCTTAAAGCGGGACGTCTCCTACGAGCAGTACTTC. Translating it yields CASSLKRDVSYEQYF.

This clonotype was counted ten times or more. V gene TRBV6-1 combines with J gene TRBJ1-2, with 11 bases lining up with TRBD1. Unmatched junction bases numbered 7, after V lost 5 bases and J lost 14 bases. CDR1 and CDR2 from the germline V gene are MNHNS and SASEGT. The CDR3 has 12 amino acids. The CDR3 DNA sequence: TGTGCCAGCAGTCGGACAGGGGGCGGTAAGACCTTC. Amino acid sequence: CASSRTGGGKTF.

This clonotype was observed at least ten times. This rearrangement joins TRBV7-2 to TRBJ2-7; 7 nucleotides line up with TRBD2. The germline gives CDR1 SGHTA, CDR2 FQGNSA. V trimming: 5 bases; J trimming: 2 bases; junction bases outside the gene matches: 12. The CDR3 totals 16 residues. CDR3 coding DNA: TGTGCCAGCAGCCCGGACGGGGGAGGGACGCCCTACGAGCAGTACTTC. Its translation: CASSPDGGGTPYEQYF.

Many counts were recorded for this clonotype. The CDR3, as DNA: TGTGCCAGCAGAGGACATACACGGCCCGGGGAGCTGTTTTTT. This codes for CASRGHTRPGELFF. This chain joins TRBV6-1 and TRBJ2-2, with D maybe TRBD1 (5 bases). Germline lookup yields CDR1 MNHNS and CDR2 SASEGT. The length of the CDR3 is 14 residues. V was shortened by 6 bases and J by 6 bases, with 14 bases between the two germline ends.

Comments on this clonotype: Sequence at one end of the junction differs from germline and may be a read error. The gene calls are TRBV30 and TRBJ2-2; the D is unclear. Germline loops: CDR1 GTSNPN, CDR2 SVGIG (reference sequence). The CDR3 loop spans 12 amino acids. In DNA form, the CDR3 reads TGTGCCAGGAAGTGGAACGCCGGGGAGCTGTTTTTT. This codes for CARKWNAGELFF.

This chain joins TRBV6-1 and TRBJ2-1; 10 nucleotides align to TRBD1. This CDR3 comprises 16 residues. J gave up 6 bases and V 6 bases, and 11 bases lay outside the gene matches. Germline CDR1 reads MNHNS; CDR2 reads SASEGT. The CDR3 is CASSTFGTGVINEQFF. The CDR3 DNA reads TGTGCCAGCAGCACCTTTGGGACAGGGGTTATCAATGAGCAGTTCTTC.

This clonotype turned up a few times. J is TRBJ2-2 and V is TRBV2; D uncertain. Germline CDR1 is SNHLY and CDR2 is FYNNEI. Between the trimmed V and J ends, which lost 4 bases and 2 bases, there was a span of 8 bases. The length of the CDR3 is 14 residues. The CDR3 loop reads CASSGAFNTGELFF. CDR3 in DNA: TGTGCCAGCAGTGGGGCGTTTAACACCGGGGAGCTGTTTTTT.

This rearrangement joins TRBV27 to TRBJ2-5; no clear D. V lost 3 bases and J 4 bases, leaving 9 bases between the germline ends. This CDR3 has 13 amino acids. Germline V lookup: CDR1 MNHEY, CDR2 SMNVEV (reference sequence). The CDR3 is CASSFQAAETQYF. CDR3 DNA: TGTGCCAGCAGTTTCCAAGCTGCAGAGACCCAGTACTTC.

This clonotype came up many times. The chain combines TRBV7-8 with TRBJ2-1; TRBD2 matches at 13 bases. This CDR3 contains 18 residues. The V gene end was trimmed by 2 bases and the J gene end by 5 bases; junction bases not matched to a gene: 9. Looked up from germline, CDR1 is SGHVS and CDR2 is FQNEAQ. The CDR3 DNA reads as TGTGCCAGCAGCTTATCTACACCGGGACTAGCGGGACACAATGAGCAGTTCTTC. It translates to CASSLSTPGLAGHNEQFF.

This clonotype appeared many times. The CDR3 DNA reads as TGTGCCAGCAGTTACTCGGGGACAGGGGGAGTCTATGGCTACACCTTC. Amino acid sequence: CASSYSGTGGVYGYTF. This chain links TRBV6-5 with TRBJ1-2, with 11 bases fitting TRBD1. The CDR3 covers 16 residues. Unmatched junction bases numbered 4, after V lost 0 bases and J lost 4 bases. The V gene's germline CDR1 is MNHEY and CDR2 SVGAGI.

This clonotype came up many times. V and J are TRBV2 and TRBJ1-2; D gene uncertain. Germline CDR1 is SNHLY and CDR2 is FYNNEI. Trimming removed 8 bases from V and 4 bases from J, with 20 bases in between. The CDR3 consists of 15 residues. The CDR3 is CASRLMRFGGYGYTF. For the CDR3, the DNA is TGTGCCAGCCGTCTCATGAGGTTTGGCGGCTATGGCTACACCTTC.

This clonotype has at least ten counts. The V and J genes are TRBV2 and TRBJ2-1; D is unclear. V lost 3 bases, J lost 3 bases, and 6 bases lay in between. CDR1 is SNHLY, CDR2 FYNNEI, per germline. The CDR3 is 13 amino acids. DNA for the CDR3: TGTGCCAGCAGTGACGGCATCTACAATGAGCAGTTCTTC. Translation gives CASSDGIYNEQFF.

This clonotype was counted ten times or more. V is TRBV18 and J is TRBJ2-1, with no clear D. With 1 base removed from V and 5 bases from J, the gap between germline ends came to 9 bases. Germline V gene data show CDR1 as KGHSH and CDR2 as LQKENI. The CDR3 consists of 14 residues. In nucleotides, the CDR3 is TGTGCCAGCTCACCACTCCTCCAAGACAATGAGCAGTTCTTC. Its translation: CASSPLLQDNEQFF.